The 26 T cell receptor beta chains reported below all come from one sample, sequenced in a study of control samples from healthy donors and cancer patients. Profiled with immunoSEQ multiplex PCR; TCRdb holds only in-frame clones, not every one. Of around 180,000 clones detected, almost 90% appear once; the ten largest clones hold around 5%. The material sequenced was blood. The receptor set was obtained from a woman in her 30s in good health.

J is TRBJ2-7 and V is TRBV18; 8 nucleotides align to TRBD1. Germline CDR1 is KGHSH and CDR2 is LQKENI. The junction had 3 bases not matched to a gene; V was cut back by 2 bases and J by 0 bases. The length of the CDR3 is 15 residues. CDR3 in amino acids: CASSPRTGSSYEQYF. The CDR3 nucleotides read TGTGCCAGCTCACCAAGGACAGGGAGCTCCTACGAGCAGTACTTC.

The chain is built from TRBV5-1 and TRBJ2-2; D may be TRBD2 (5 bases). In germline, CDR1 is SGHRS, CDR2 YFSETQ. The CDR3 spans 13 residues. V lost 3 bases and J 7 bases, leaving 10 bases between the germline ends. The CDR3 region has the DNA TGCGCCAGCAGCTCCGACTATGGCGGGGAGCTGTTTTTT. Its translation is CASSSDYGGELFF. Drawing the rest from reference TRBV5-1 and TRBJ2-2, the complete variable domain is KAGVTQTPRYLIKTRGQQVTLSCSPISGHRSVSWYQQTPGQGLQFLFEYFSETQRNKGNFPGRFSGRQFSNSRSEMNVSTLELGDSALYLCASSSDYGGELFFGEGSRLTVL.

This sequence joins TRBV29-1 and TRBJ1-2, with D tentatively TRBD1 (5 bases). CDR1 and CDR2 (germline): SQVTM, ANQGSEA. The V end was cut by 1 base, the J end by 4 bases, with 10 bases between. This CDR3 is 13 amino acids long. The CDR3 DNA is TGCAGCGTTGAAGGGAGGGGATTCTATGGCTACACCTTC. It is translated as CSVEGRGFYGYTF.

The chain has TRBV3-1 (or the pseudogene TRBV3-2) and TRBJ2-5; possibly TRBD1 for D (5 bases). The CDR3 sequence is 17 residues long. Trimming took 2 bases from V and 7 from J, leaving 23 bases between them. Germline V gene sequence: CDR1 LGHDT, CDR2 YNNKEL (reference sequence). The CDR3 region is CASSQLDNPRVTGTQYF. The CDR3 nucleotides read TGTGCCAGCAGCCAACTAGATAATCCCAGGGTAACTGGGACCCAGTACTTC.

The V call is TRBV18, the J call TRBJ1-6, with D possibly being TRBD1 (5 bases). The CDR3 covers 14 residues. Deletions cut 3 bases from V and 9 bases from J, with 12 bases between. Germline V CDR1 and CDR2: KGHSH, LQKENI. CDR3 coding DNA: TGTGCCAGCTCACCCGGGACGCAGTCTTCACCCCTCCACTTT. It yields the protein CASSPGTQSSPLHF.

The J gene is TRBJ2-1, the V gene TRBV11-2; weak D call: TRBD2 (6 bases). This CDR3 has 12 amino acids. Germline CDR1 reads SGHAT; CDR2 reads FQNNGV. V lost 5 bases and J 12 bases, leaving 14 bases between the germline ends. CDR3 sequence (DNA): TGTGCCAGCAGCCGGGGCGGGACTGGGCAGTTCTTC. Translated, it gives CASSRGGTGQFF.

The rearrangement joins TRBV13 to TRBJ1-1; TRBD1 might be the D (5 bases). V was cut by 2 bases and J by 4 bases, with 17 bases left in between. From germline, CDR1 is PRHDT and CDR2 FYEKMQ (reference sequence). The length of the CDR3 is 16 residues. This CDR3 is CASSLRPMGVGTEAFF. CDR3 bases: TGTGCCAGCAGCTTACGACCTATGGGGGTGGGCACTGAAGCTTTCTTT.

In this sample, this clone turned up a few times. This sequence joins TRBV6-2 or TRBV6-3 and TRBJ2-1, with D possibly being TRBD1 (5 bases). This CDR3 comprises 16 residues. V was shortened by 2 bases and J by 4 bases, with 15 bases between the two germline ends. Germline values: CDR1 MNHEY, CDR2 SVGEGT. For the CDR3, the DNA is TGTGCCAGCAGTTACCGAGCAGGGTCCGGTTACAATGAGCAGTTCTTC. Amino acids: CASSYRAGSGYNEQFF.

This chain connects TRBV2 to TRBJ1-1, with D possibly TRBD1 on 5 matching bases. Trimming pared 5 bases from V and 6 bases from J, leaving 19 bases between. The CDR3 has 15 amino acids. Germline V gives CDR1 SNHLY, CDR2 FYNNEI. CDR3: CASSFSGQGQAEAFF. For the CDR3, the DNA is TGTGCCAGCAGTTTTTCCGGCCAGGGCCAGGCTGAAGCTTTCTTT.

The chain links TRBV6-5 to TRBJ2-7; 9 bases are a match to TRBD1. Germline CDR1 and CDR2: MNHEY and SVGAGI. CDR3 size: 14 residues. J was trimmed by 5 bases and V by 2 bases; bases with no gene match: 4. The chain's CDR3 is CASSYGTGLDEQYF. In DNA form, the CDR3 reads TGTGCCAGCAGTTACGGGACAGGGTTGGACGAGCAGTACTTC.

The rearrangement joins TRBV6-4 to TRBJ2-5, with 11 bases identical to TRBD2. Germline V gene data show CDR1 as MRHNA and CDR2 as SNTAGT. This CDR3 comprises 15 residues. Trimming cost V 6 bases and J 5 bases; bases outside gene matches: 8. The CDR3, as DNA: TGTGCCAGCAGGAGACTAGCGGGATTCGTCGAGACCCAGTACTTC. Protein: CASRRLAGFVETQYF.

The J gene is TRBJ1-6, the V gene TRBV28; D call uncertain. V was shortened by 11 bases and J by 5 bases, with 22 bases between the two germline ends. The CDR3 consists of 16 residues. The germline gives CDR1 MDHEN, CDR2 SYDVKM. The CDR3 nucleotides read TGTGCCTCAAAACCCCCACGACTGGGGAATAATTCACCCCTCCACTTT. It specifies CASKPPRLGNNSPLHF.

The J gene is TRBJ2-1, the V gene TRBV5-5; 7 positions match TRBD2. CDR1 SGHKS and CDR2 YYEKEE come from the germline V gene (reference sequence). The length of the CDR3 is 15 residues. V dropped 1 base and J dropped 6; count of bases not matched to a gene: 7. The CDR3 region is CASSLLAALTNEQFF. The DNA of the CDR3 is TGTGCCAGCAGCTTGCTAGCGGCCCTAACCAATGAGCAGTTCTTC. The complete variable domain, with remaining parts taken from reference TRBV5-5 and TRBJ2-1, reads DAGVTQSPTHLIKTRGQQVTLRCSPISGHKSVSWYQQVLGQGPQFIFQYYEKEERGRGNFPDRFSARQFPNYSSELNVNALLLGDSALYLCASSLLAALTNEQFFGPGTRLTVL.

The chain is built from TRBV30 and TRBJ1-2; the D gene is possibly TRBD1 (5 bases). CDR3 length: 15 residues. Germline assignment: CDR1 GTSNPN and CDR2 SVGIG (reference sequence). Trimming took off 0 bases at V and 0 bases at J, with 11 bases between the two ends. As DNA, the CDR3 is TGTGCCTGGAGTGTACCCAGGGAGGCTAACTATGGCTACACCTTC. Translating it yields CAWSVPREANYGYTF.

This rearrangement joins TRBV11-2 to TRBJ2-1; D is ambiguous. The CDR3 is made up of 11 amino acids. Trimming shortened V by 4 bases and J by 7 bases, and 5 bases separated the two germline ends. Germline V gives CDR1 SGHAT, CDR2 FQNNGV. The CDR3 nucleotides read TGTGCCAGCAGCTCAACAAATGAGCAGTTCTTC. It codes for CASSSTNEQFF. The complete variable domain, with remaining parts taken from reference TRBV11-2 and TRBJ2-1, reads EAGVAQSPRYKIIEKRQSVAFWCNPISGHATLYWYQQILGQGPKLLIQFQNNGVVDDSQLPKDRFSAERLKGVDSTLKIQPAKLEDSAVYLCASSSTNEQFFGPGTRLTVL.

The rearrangement uses TRBV27 and TRBJ1-2, with unresolved D. The CDR3 has 12 amino acids. V was trimmed by 6 bases and J by 2 bases, leaving 7 bases between them. Germline V CDR1 and CDR2: MNHEY, SMNVEV (reference sequence). CDR3 residues: CASSSTNYGYTF. CDR3 coding DNA: TGTGCCAGCAGCAGCACCAACTATGGCTACACCTTC.

CDR3 protein: CASSLGQGTSGGFNEQFF. In DNA form, the CDR3 reads TGTGCCAGCAGCTTAGGCCAAGGGACTAGCGGGGGATTCAATGAGCAGTTCTTC. The V call is TRBV11-2, the J call TRBJ2-1; 14 positions match TRBD2. The junction had 8 bases not matched to a gene; V was cut back by 1 base and J by 6 bases. Germline V gene lookup returns CDR1 SGHAT and CDR2 FQNNGV. The CDR3 has 18 amino acids.

The gene calls are TRBV27 and TRBJ1-1; D gene ambiguous. The CDR3 is 15 residues long. The ends were cut back, 6 bases at V and 7 bases at J, with 21 bases in the middle. The germline gives CDR1 MNHEY, CDR2 SMNVEV (reference sequence). The CDR3 DNA follows: TGTGCCAGCAGCCCTTTGGACTCCCGGCCCCTTGAAGCTTTCTTT. Amino acid sequence: CASSPLDSRPLEAFF.

This clone showed up just a few times. V and J are TRBV5-1 and TRBJ2-5; D remains ambiguous. This CDR3 is built from 14 residues. CDR1 and CDR2 from the germline V gene are SGHRS and YFSETQ. V gave up 0 bases and J gave up 2 bases, with 8 bases separating them. DNA of the CDR3: TGCGCCAGCAGCTTGGCCAAGAGTCAAGAGACCCAGTACTTC. Protein sequence: CASSLAKSQETQYF.

Here the CDR3 DNA reads TGTGCCAGCAGTCCTGCTGGGGGAGCCGGAAACACCATATATTTT. Its translation: CASSPAGGAGNTIYF. The chain is built from TRBV2 and TRBJ1-3, with TRBD1 as a possible D gene (5 bases). The CDR3 spans 15 residues. Trimming shortened V by 5 bases and J by 4 bases, and 15 bases separated the two germline ends. In germline, CDR1 is SNHLY, CDR2 FYNNEI.

The V gene is TRBV28, the J gene TRBJ1-2; D gene uncertain. The length of the CDR3 is 14 residues. V lost 9 bases and J lost 3, with 17 bases in between. Germline lookup yields CDR1 MDHEN and CDR2 SYDVKM. CDR3 nucleotides: TGTGCCAGTAGGGCATACGGGGTTTACTATGGCTACACCTTC. Its translation is CASRAYGVYYGYTF.

The chain links TRBV6-5 to TRBJ1-6; D unclear. Trimming removed 2 bases at V and 10 bases at J, with 15 bases between. The CDR3 loop spans 15 amino acids. Germline V CDR1 and CDR2: MNHEY, SVGAGI. The CDR3 coding sequence is TGTGCCAGCAGTTACGATTTGTCAGAAGGGTCACCCCTCCACTTT. Translation gives CASSYDLSEGSPLHF.

The chain has TRBV7-2 and TRBJ2-5, with TRBD1 as a possible D gene (6 bases). The CDR3 loop spans 14 amino acids. V was cut by 6 bases and J by 4 bases, with 15 bases left in between. Germline V gene sequence: CDR1 SGHTA, CDR2 FQGNSA. The CDR3 DNA reads as TGTGCCAGCAGGGTAACAGGGTCCGGAGAGACCCAGTACTTC. Residues: CASRVTGSGETQYF.

This chain connects TRBV2 to TRBJ2-5; a weak D match, TRBD1 (6 bases). The CDR3 sequence is 15 residues long. Per germline, CDR1 SNHLY and CDR2 FYNNEI. V was shortened by 8 bases and J by 2 bases, with 18 bases between the two germline ends. This chain's CDR3 is CASQFIVGQQETQYF. CDR3 sequence (DNA): TGTGCCAGCCAATTCATCGTCGGACAGCAAGAGACCCAGTACTTC.

This chain joins TRBV18 and TRBJ2-5, with D possibly called TRBD1 or TRBD2 (6 bases each). The germline V gene has CDR1 KGHSH and CDR2 LQKENI. V was pared by 4 bases and J by 0 bases, with 9 bases between. CDR3 size: 14 residues. CDR3 residues: CASSRGANQETQYF. CDR3 nucleotide sequence: TGTGCCAGCTCACGGGGGGCCAACCAAGAGACCCAGTACTTC.

The chain recombines TRBV4-2 with TRBJ2-7; perhaps TRBD2 as D (5 bases). V gave up 0 bases and J gave up 2 bases, with 14 bases separating them. The CDR3 length is 16 residues. The germline V gene has CDR1 LGHNA and CDR2 YNFKEQ. The CDR3 nucleotides are TGTGCCAGCAGCCAAGATGAGGGAATTATCGCCTACGAGCAGTACTTC. Protein product: CASSQDEGIIAYEQYF.